This T cell receptor beta chain was identified during a study of blood T cell repertoires in COVID-19. Study overall: Material from acute and convalescent COVID-19 was sourced from the United States, Italy and Spain. The cDNA or gDNA used as material had been derived from T cells, B-cell-depleted T cells, or PBMCs.

This clone was detected only once. The junction had 1 base not matched to a gene; V was cut back by 1 base and J by 3 bases. Germline values: CDR1 MDHEN, CDR2 SYDVKM. This CDR3 contains 15 residues. In the source study's methods: Nucleated cell number was recorded as an estimate derived from reference gene primer amplification. Assay: immunoSEQ multiplex PCR; the TCRdb copy retains only in-frame clones and omits some. V, J and clone size reflect that table, while D and trimming were determined from the DNA. Of 300,000 to 350,000 clones listed, around 87% are singletons. The sequence was collected from a man aged 18 to 30 with active or convalescent COVID-19. Material for sequencing was peripheral blood. V gene TRBV28 combines with J gene TRBJ2-7; 12 bases line up with TRBD2. Written as DNA, the CDR3 is TGTGCCAGCAGTTTATCTAGCGGGAGGGACTACGAGCAGTACTTC. Translating it yields CASSLSSGRDYEQYF.